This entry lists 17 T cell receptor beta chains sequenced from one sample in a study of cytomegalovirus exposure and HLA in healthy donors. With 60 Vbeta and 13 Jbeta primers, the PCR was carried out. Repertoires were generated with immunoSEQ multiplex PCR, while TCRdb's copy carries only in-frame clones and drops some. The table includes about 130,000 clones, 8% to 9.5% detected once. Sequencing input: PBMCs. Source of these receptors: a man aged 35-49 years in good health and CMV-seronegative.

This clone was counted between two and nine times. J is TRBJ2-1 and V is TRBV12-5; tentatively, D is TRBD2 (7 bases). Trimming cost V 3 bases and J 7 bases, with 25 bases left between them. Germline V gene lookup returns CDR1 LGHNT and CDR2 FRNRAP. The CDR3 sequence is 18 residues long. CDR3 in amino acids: CASGFDVEGGVEGNEQFF. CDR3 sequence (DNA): TGTGCTAGTGGTTTCGACGTCGAGGGGGGGGTCGAAGGGAATGAGCAGTTCTTC.

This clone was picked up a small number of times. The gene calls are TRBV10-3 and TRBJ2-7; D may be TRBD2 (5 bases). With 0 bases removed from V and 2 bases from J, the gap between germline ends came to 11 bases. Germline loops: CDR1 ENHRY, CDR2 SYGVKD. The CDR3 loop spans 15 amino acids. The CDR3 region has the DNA TGTGCCATCAGTGAGTCTCCTATGAGGGCCTACGAGCAGTACTTC. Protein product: CAISESPMRAYEQYF.

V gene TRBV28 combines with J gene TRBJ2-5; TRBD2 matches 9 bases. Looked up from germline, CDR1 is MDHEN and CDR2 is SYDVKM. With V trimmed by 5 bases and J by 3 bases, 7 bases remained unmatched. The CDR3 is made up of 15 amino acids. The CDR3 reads CASSPQASGEETQYF. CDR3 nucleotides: TGTGCCAGCAGTCCACAGGCTAGCGGGGAAGAGACCCAGTACTTC.

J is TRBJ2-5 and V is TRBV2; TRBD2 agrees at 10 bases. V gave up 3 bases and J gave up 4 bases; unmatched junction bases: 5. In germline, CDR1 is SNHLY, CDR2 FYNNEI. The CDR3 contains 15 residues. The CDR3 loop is CASSDTAGGGETQYF. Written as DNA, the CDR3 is TGTGCCAGCAGTGATACAGCGGGGGGGGGAGAGACCCAGTACTTC.

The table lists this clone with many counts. The CDR3 region has the DNA TGTGCCAGTAGGGAGACTAGCGGGGAAGGCGGGGAGCTGTTTTTT. Translation: CASRETSGEGGELFF. V gene TRBV19 combines with J gene TRBJ2-2; the match to TRBD2 covers 11 bases. The junction had 7 bases not matched to a gene; V was cut back by 6 bases and J by 7 bases. Germline CDR1 LNHDA, CDR2 SQIVND (reference sequence). This CDR3 contains 15 residues.

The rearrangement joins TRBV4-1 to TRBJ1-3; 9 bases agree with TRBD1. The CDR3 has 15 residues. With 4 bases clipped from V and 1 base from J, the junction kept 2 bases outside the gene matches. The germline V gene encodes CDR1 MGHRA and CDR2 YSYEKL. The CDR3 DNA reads TGCGCCAGCAGCCCCGACAGGGGGTCTGGAAACACCATATATTTT. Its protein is CASSPDRGSGNTIYF.

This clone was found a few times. The CDR3 bases are TGTGCCAGCAGCATTGGGCAGACCGAGACCCAGTACTTC. The encoded protein is CASSIGQTETQYF. The V call is TRBV7-7, the J call TRBJ2-5; D ambiguous. This CDR3 comprises 13 residues. Germline CDR1 SSHAT, CDR2 FNYEAQ (reference sequence). Trimming removed 5 bases at V and 5 bases at J, with 12 bases between.

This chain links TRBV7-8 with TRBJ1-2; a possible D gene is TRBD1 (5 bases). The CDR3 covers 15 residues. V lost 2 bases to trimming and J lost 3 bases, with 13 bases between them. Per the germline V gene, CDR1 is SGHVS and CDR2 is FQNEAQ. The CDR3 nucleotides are TGTGCCAGCAGCTTAATCCTGGGGCCGGACTATGGCTACACCTTC. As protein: CASSLILGPDYGYTF.

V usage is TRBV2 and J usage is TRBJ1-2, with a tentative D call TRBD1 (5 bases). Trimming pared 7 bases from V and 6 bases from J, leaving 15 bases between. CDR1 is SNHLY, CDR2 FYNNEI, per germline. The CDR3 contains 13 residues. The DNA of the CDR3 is TGTGCCAGCATCCCCGGGGGAGTCGATGGCTACACCTTC. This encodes CASIPGGVDGYTF. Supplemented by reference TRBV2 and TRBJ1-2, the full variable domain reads EPEVTQTPSHQVTQMGQEVILRCVPISNHLYFYWYRQILGQKVEFLVSFYNNEISEKSEIFDDQFSVERPDGSNFTLKIRSTKLEDSAMYFCASIPGGVDGYTFGSGTRLTVV.

CDR3 sequence (DNA): TGTGCCAGCAGCCCCCGGGTTCAGAACACTGAAGCTTTCTTT. Protein: CASSPRVQNTEAFF. The chain uses TRBV5-8 and TRBJ1-1; D uncertain. This CDR3 region has 14 residues. The germline V gene encodes CDR1 SGHTS and CDR2 YDEGEE. The V and J ends lost 4 bases and 1 base respectively, with 11 bases between them.

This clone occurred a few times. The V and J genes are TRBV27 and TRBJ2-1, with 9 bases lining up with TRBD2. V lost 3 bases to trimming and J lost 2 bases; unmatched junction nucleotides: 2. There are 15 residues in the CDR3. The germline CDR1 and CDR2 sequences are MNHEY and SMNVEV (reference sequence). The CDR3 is CASSFVAGAYNEQFF. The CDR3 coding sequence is TGTGCCAGCAGTTTTGTAGCGGGAGCCTACAATGAGCAGTTCTTC.

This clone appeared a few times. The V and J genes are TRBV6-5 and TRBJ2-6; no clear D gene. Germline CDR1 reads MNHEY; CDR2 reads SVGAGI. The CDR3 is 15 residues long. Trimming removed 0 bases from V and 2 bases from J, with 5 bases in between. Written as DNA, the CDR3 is TGTGCCAGCAGTTACTCCAGGACTGGGGCCAACGTCCTGACTTTC. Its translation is CASSYSRTGANVLTF.

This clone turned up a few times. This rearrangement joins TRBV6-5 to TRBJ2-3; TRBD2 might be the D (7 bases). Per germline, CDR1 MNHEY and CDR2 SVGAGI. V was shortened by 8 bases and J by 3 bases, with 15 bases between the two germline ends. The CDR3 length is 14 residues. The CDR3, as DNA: TGTGCCAGCCGTAGGGGGGGTGGTACAGATACGCAGTATTTT. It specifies CASRRGGGTDTQYF.

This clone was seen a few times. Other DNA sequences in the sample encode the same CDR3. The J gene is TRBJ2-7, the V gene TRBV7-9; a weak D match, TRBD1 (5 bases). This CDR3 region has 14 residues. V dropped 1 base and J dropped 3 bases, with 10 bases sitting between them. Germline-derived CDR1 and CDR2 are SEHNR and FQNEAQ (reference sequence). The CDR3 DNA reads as TGTGCCAGCAGCTTAGGGGGTCAGGGCTACGAGCAGTACTTC. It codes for CASSLGGQGYEQYF.

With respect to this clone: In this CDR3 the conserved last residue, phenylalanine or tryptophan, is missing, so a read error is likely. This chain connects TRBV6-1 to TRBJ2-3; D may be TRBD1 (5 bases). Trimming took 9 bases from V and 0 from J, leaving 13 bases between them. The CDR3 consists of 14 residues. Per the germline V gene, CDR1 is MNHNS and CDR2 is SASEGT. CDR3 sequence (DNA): TGTGCCAGTCGGACATTCACTAGCACAGATACGCAGTATCTT. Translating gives CASRTFTSTDTQYL.

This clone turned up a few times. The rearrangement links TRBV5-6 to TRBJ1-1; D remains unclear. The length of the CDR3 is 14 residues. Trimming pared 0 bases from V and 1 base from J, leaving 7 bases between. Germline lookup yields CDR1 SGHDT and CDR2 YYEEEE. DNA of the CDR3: TGTGCCAGCAGCTTGGTCTTCCCGAACACTGAAGCTTTCTTT. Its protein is CASSLVFPNTEAFF.

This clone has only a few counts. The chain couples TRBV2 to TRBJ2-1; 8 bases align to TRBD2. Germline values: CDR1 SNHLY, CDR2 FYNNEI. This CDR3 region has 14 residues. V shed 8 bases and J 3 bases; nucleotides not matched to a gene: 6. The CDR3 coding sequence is TGTGCCAGCGAGGGACTAGAGCTCTACAATGAGCAGTTCTTC. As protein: CASEGLELYNEQFF.